This T cell receptor (beta chain) is drawn from a study of Tregs in tolerant kidney transplant recipients. Study-level points and caveats: Expanding Tregs on activated donor B cells appeared to best identify donor-specific TCRbeta clones. For some patients, primers changed over time, blocking nucleotide-level comparison.

The assay was immunoSEQ multiplex PCR, and TCRdb's table has in-frame clones only and misses some. The sample holds over 50,000 clones, 70% to 90% seen once. Comments on this clone: What it binds is unknown.

CD4+CD25+CD127- Tregs, CD4+CD25- non-Tregs, CD4 and CD8 cells were sorted. This CDR3 region has 18 residues. Germline V gives CDR1 MNHEY, CDR2 SMNVEV (reference sequence). Trimming cost V 5 bases and J 0 bases, with 20 bases left between them. The chain has TRBV27 and TRBJ2-1, with D unresolved. The clonotype was recovered from a human donor who received a combined kidney and bone marrow transplant. Sample: Tregs from blood, taken before the transplant. The CDR3 nucleotides read TGTGCCAGCAGTACCCAACGGCATAGGGCTAGCTCCTACAATGAGCAGTTCTTC. Encoded protein: CASSTQRHRASSYNEQFF.